Below are 18 T cell receptor beta chains sequenced from a single sample in a study of blood T cell repertoires in COVID-19. Assay used: immunoSEQ multiplex PCR; TCRdb lists only in-frame clones, some missing. The data show about 210,000 clones, 92% seen once. The sample taken for sequencing was peripheral blood. These receptors came from a man aged 25 to 40 with acute or convalescent COVID-19.

This chain uses TRBV15 with TRBJ1-5, with D possibly being TRBD1 (5 bases). The CDR3 is 15 amino acids. Germline assignment: CDR1 LNHNV and CDR2 YYDKDF (reference sequence). Trimming stripped 1 base from V and 0 bases from J, with 7 bases between. CDR3 coding DNA: TGTGCCACCAGCAGAGGACAGTCTAGCAATCAGCCCCAGCATTTT. As protein: CATSRGQSSNQPQHF.

V gene TRBV9 combines with J gene TRBJ1-3; 7 bases fit TRBD1. Unmatched junction bases numbered 8, after V lost 4 bases and J lost 1 base. The CDR3 has 16 residues. Germline CDR1 and CDR2: SGDLS and YYNGEE. CDR3 sequence reads: CASSPQGDGSGNTIYF. CDR3 coding DNA: TGTGCCAGCAGCCCTCAGGGGGACGGGTCTGGAAACACCATATATTTT.

The chain couples TRBV6-5 to TRBJ1-2, with 8 bases aligning to TRBD1. The V and J ends lost 5 bases and 4 bases, in that order; junction bases with no gene match: 9. CDR1 and CDR2 (germline): MNHEY, SVGAGI. CDR3 length: 15 amino acids. The CDR3 region is CASSPPQGARYGYTF. As DNA, the CDR3 is TGTGCCAGCAGTCCTCCCCAGGGGGCTCGCTATGGCTACACCTTC.

The chain employs TRBV30 and TRBJ2-2, with 7 bases aligning to TRBD2. V lost 4 bases and J lost 4; bases outside the gene matches: 15. Germline V gene data show CDR1 as GTSNPN and CDR2 as SVGIG (reference sequence). This CDR3 region has 17 residues. CDR3 DNA sequence: TGTGCCTGGACATTATTGGGGACTATCCATTCCACCGGGGAGCTGTTTTTT. Amino acids: CAWTLLGTIHSTGELFF.

The rearrangement links TRBV29-1 to TRBJ1-2; D is perhaps TRBD1 (6 bases). This CDR3 comprises 15 residues. CDR1 is SQVTM and CDR2 is ANQGSEA in the germline V gene. Trimming removed 7 bases from V and 2 bases from J, with 20 bases in between. The CDR3 spells CSATGKDGLNYGYTF. The CDR3 nucleotides are TGCAGCGCCACAGGGAAGGACGGTTTAAACTATGGCTACACCTTC.

The V gene is TRBV19, the J gene TRBJ2-2, with D possibly being TRBD2 (6 bases). The germline V gene encodes CDR1 LNHDA and CDR2 SQIVND (reference sequence). V was pared by 8 bases and J by 5 bases, with 18 bases between. This CDR3 comprises 15 residues. The CDR3 loop reads CASEMGGIDTGELFF. In DNA, the CDR3 is TGTGCCAGTGAGATGGGCGGGATTGATACCGGGGAGCTGTTTTTT.

CDR3 coding DNA: TGTGCCAGTAGTATTATGGGGACAGCTTACGAGCAGTACTTC. It yields the protein CASSIMGTAYEQYF. The chain is built from TRBV19 and TRBJ2-7; 7 bases are shared with TRBD1. The length of the CDR3 is 14 residues. Germline loops: CDR1 LNHDA, CDR2 SQIVND (reference sequence). J gave up 4 bases and V 3 bases, and 6 bases lay outside the gene matches. The whole variable domain, remainder taken from reference TRBV19 and TRBJ2-7, is DGGITQSPKYLFRKEGQNVTLSCEQNLNHDAMYWYRQDPGQGLRLIYYSQIVNDFQKGDIAEGYSVSREKKESFPLTVTSAQKNPTAFYLCASSIMGTAYEQYFGPGTRLTVT.

This clone appeared a single time. The J gene is TRBJ1-1, the V gene TRBV11-3; no reliable D call. This CDR3 is built from 13 residues. Germline CDR1 is SGHNT and CDR2 is YENEEA. Trimming shortened V by 1 base and J by 7 bases, and 10 bases separated the two germline ends. CDR3 DNA sequence: TGTGCCAGCAGCTTAGGGGAGGCAGGTGAAGCTTTCTTT. Amino acids: CASSLGEAGEAFF.

The chain couples TRBV19 to TRBJ2-5, with 7 nucleotides matching TRBD2. The V gene's germline CDR1 is LNHDA and CDR2 SQIVND (reference sequence). V was pared by 4 bases and J by 0 bases, with 5 bases of the junction left unmatched. The CDR3 consists of 15 residues. The CDR3 region is CASSKLSGYQETQYF. The CDR3 region has the DNA TGTGCCAGTAGTAAGCTTAGCGGGTACCAAGAGACCCAGTACTTC.

This clone was seen a few times. J is TRBJ1-2 and V is TRBV25-1; 8 bases are a match to TRBD1. The CDR3 totals 14 residues. V trimming: 6 bases; J trimming: 7 bases; junction bases outside the gene matches: 10. The germline V gene has CDR1 MGHDK and CDR2 SYGVNS. CDR3 nucleotide sequence: TGTGCCAGCAGCCCATACAGGGGGAGAGGTGGCTACACCTTC. Amino acid sequence: CASSPYRGRGGYTF.

Here the CDR3 DNA reads TGTGCCAGTAGTTTAAGTCAACTACGGTACAATGAGCAGTTCTTC. Its translation is CASSLSQLRYNEQFF. The J gene is TRBJ2-1, the V gene TRBV19, with D unclear. Between the trimmed V and J ends, which lost 5 bases and 4 bases, there was a span of 15 bases. There are 15 residues in the CDR3. Germline assignment: CDR1 LNHDA and CDR2 SQIVND (reference sequence).

This rearrangement joins TRBV7-2 to TRBJ2-2; 10 bases are shared with TRBD2. The CDR3 is 15 amino acids. From germline, CDR1 is SGHTA and CDR2 FQGNSA. The ends lost 5 bases at V and 6 bases at J; junction bases unmatched: 6. CDR3 protein: CASSTSSGSPGELFF. The DNA of the CDR3 is TGTGCCAGCAGCACGTCTAGCGGGAGCCCCGGGGAGCTGTTTTTT.

The rearrangement uses TRBV18 and TRBJ2-3; 7 bases fit TRBD2. CDR3 length equals 17 residues. Germline CDR1 is KGHSH and CDR2 is LQKENI. The ends lost 1 base at V and 1 base at J; junction bases unmatched: 8. CDR3 protein: CASSPRGRDGGTDTQYF. As DNA, the CDR3 is TGTGCCAGCTCACCACGGGGGAGGGACGGAGGCACAGATACGCAGTATTTT.

The V call is TRBV10-3, the J call TRBJ1-2; D remains ambiguous. The CDR3 covers 13 residues. Between the trimmed V and J ends, which lost 3 bases and 2 bases, there was a span of 7 bases. CDR1 is ENHRY and CDR2 is SYGVKD in the germline V gene. The CDR3 DNA reads as TGTGCCATCAGTGACGCTGAGAACTATGGCTACACCTTC. Protein sequence: CAISDAENYGYTF.

The chain carries TRBV28 and TRBJ1-2; D possibly corresponds to TRBD1 (6 bases). Germline CDR1 reads MDHEN; CDR2 reads SYDVKM. This CDR3 has 14 residues. Deletions cut 8 bases from V and 10 bases from J, with 23 bases between. The CDR3 region is CASSGQGLTRVYTF. In DNA, the CDR3 is TGTGCCAGCTCGGGGCAGGGGCTAACACGGGTCTACACCTTC.

The rearrangement uses TRBV7-9 and TRBJ1-4, with D hard to call. Deletions cut 2 bases from V and 6 bases from J, with 10 bases between. Germline V gene lookup returns CDR1 SEHNR and CDR2 FQNEAQ (reference sequence). The CDR3 loop spans 14 amino acids. CDR3 in DNA: TGTGCCAGCAGCTTAAAGAGGGCGGATGAAAAACTGTTTTTT. Residues: CASSLKRADEKLFF.

The chain employs TRBV5-6 and TRBJ2-7; tentatively, D is TRBD2 (7 bases). CDR1 SGHDT and CDR2 YYEEEE come from the germline V gene. This CDR3 has 14 residues. The V end lost 3 bases, the J end lost 0 bases, and 10 bases lay between the germline ends. CDR3 in amino acids: CASSWGGISYEQYF. Written as DNA, the CDR3 is TGTGCCAGCAGCTGGGGGGGCATCTCCTACGAGCAGTACTTC.

The chain is built from TRBV7-3 and TRBJ2-3; tentative D call: TRBD1 (6 bases). This CDR3 region has 13 residues. Looked up from germline, CDR1 is SGHTA and CDR2 is FQGTGA. Trimming removed 7 bases from V and 4 bases from J, with 12 bases in between. The DNA of the CDR3 is TGTGCCAGCACCCCAGGGGTGGCAGATACGCAGTATTTT. Its protein is CASTPGVADTQYF.